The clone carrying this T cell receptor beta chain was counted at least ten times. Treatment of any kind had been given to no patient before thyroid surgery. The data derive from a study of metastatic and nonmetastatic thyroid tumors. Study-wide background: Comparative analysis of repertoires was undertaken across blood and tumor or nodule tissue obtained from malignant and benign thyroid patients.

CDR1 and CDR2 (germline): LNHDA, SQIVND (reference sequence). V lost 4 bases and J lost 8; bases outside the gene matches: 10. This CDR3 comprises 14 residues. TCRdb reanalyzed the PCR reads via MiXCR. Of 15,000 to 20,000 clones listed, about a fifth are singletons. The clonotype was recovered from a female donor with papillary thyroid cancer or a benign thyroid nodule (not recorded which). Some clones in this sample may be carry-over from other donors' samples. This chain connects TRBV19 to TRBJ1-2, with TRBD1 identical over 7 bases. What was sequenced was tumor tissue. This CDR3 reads CASSTLGTECGYTF. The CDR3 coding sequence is TGTGCCAGTAGTACCCTCGGGACAGAGTGCGGCTACACCTTC.